The 29 T cell receptor beta chains presented below share a single source sample, sequenced in a study of Ad26.COV2.S vaccination and SARS-CoV-2 variants. Treatment: some 20 received Ad26.COV2.S at low or high dose, single or two shots; roughly five received placebo; per-sample allocation not given. All samples were drawn on day 63, counting from the first vaccine or placebo injection. The method was immunoSEQ multiplex PCR; TCRdb's version includes in-frame clones alone and lacks a portion of them. The table shows some 420,000 clones, with approximately 87% occurring only once. This sample comprised peripheral blood, obtained in a trial of Ad26.COV2.S vaccine versus placebo. The receptors were gathered from a person aged 18 to 59 who received the Ad26.COV2.S COVID-19 vaccine or a placebo.

The genes are TRBV23-1 and TRBJ2-3; tentatively, D is TRBD1 (7 bases). Being an ORF, TRBV23-1 has a function that is uncertain. Trimming took off 1 base at V and 2 bases at J, with 13 bases between the two ends. The CDR3 runs 16 residues. CDR3 sequence: CASSQWGDRYTDTQYF. For the CDR3, the DNA is TGCGCCAGCAGTCAATGGGGGGACAGATACACAGATACGCAGTATTTT.

This chain joins TRBV9 and TRBJ1-6; the D gene is possibly TRBD1 (5 bases). Trimming shortened V by 4 bases and J by 4 bases, and 9 bases separated the two germline ends. The CDR3 has 14 residues. CDR1 is SGDLS and CDR2 is YYNGEE in the germline V gene. The CDR3 sequence: CASSPTAYNSPLHF. The CDR3 nucleotides read TGTGCCAGCAGCCCGACAGCTTATAATTCACCCCTCCACTTT.

V usage is TRBV7-2 and J usage is TRBJ1-2; 9 positions agree with TRBD1. CDR3 length equals 14 residues. V was clipped by 5 bases and J by 3 bases; unmatched bases: 4. The germline V gene has CDR1 SGHTA and CDR2 FQGNSA. This CDR3 is CASSQRTGDYGYTF. The CDR3 DNA follows: TGTGCCAGCAGCCAACGGACAGGGGACTATGGCTACACCTTC.

This chain joins TRBV6-2 or TRBV6-3 and TRBJ2-6; no clear D. The V and J ends lost 0 bases and 2 bases respectively, with 8 bases between them. Germline V gene lookup returns CDR1 MNHEY and CDR2 SVGEGT. This CDR3 comprises 16 residues. CDR3 nucleotide sequence: TGTGCCAGCAGTTACTCAGGGTGGGCTGGGGCCAACGTCCTGACTTTC. Protein product: CASSYSGWAGANVLTF.

The gene calls are TRBV10-1 and TRBJ2-1; 7 bases are shared with TRBD1. CDR1 and CDR2 from the germline V gene are WNHNN and SYGVQD (reference sequence). This CDR3 region has 14 residues. V trimming: 4 bases; J trimming: 1 base; junction bases outside the gene matches: 1. The CDR3, as DNA: TGCGCCAGCAGTGCGGGACAGTCCTACAATGAGCAGTTCTTC. Residues: CASSAGQSYNEQFF.

V and J are TRBV4-3 and TRBJ2-1, with 13 bases lining up with TRBD2. The germline V gene has CDR1 LGHNA and CDR2 YSLEER. The CDR3 has 16 residues. The junction had 2 bases not matched to a gene; V was cut back by 2 bases and J by 4 bases. CDR3 region: CASSQLTSGGYNEQFF. CDR3 nucleotides: TGCGCCAGCAGCCAACTGACTAGCGGGGGGTACAATGAGCAGTTCTTC.

This clone appeared once. The rearrangement links TRBV27 to TRBJ2-1; 9 bases agree with TRBD1. CDR1 is MNHEY, CDR2 SMNVEV, per germline (reference sequence). CDR3 size: 13 residues. With 4 bases clipped from V and 8 bases from J, the junction kept 3 bases outside the gene matches. This CDR3 reads CASSYDRGYEQFF. The CDR3 coding sequence is TGTGCCAGCAGTTATGACAGGGGGTATGAGCAGTTCTTC.

The chain uses TRBV10-1 and TRBJ2-7; 7 nucleotides align to TRBD2. Germline V gene lookup returns CDR1 WNHNN and CDR2 SYGVQD (reference sequence). This CDR3 contains 16 residues. J lost 2 bases, V lost 8 bases, and 15 bases had no gene match. The DNA of the CDR3 is TGCGCCAGCCACCGCCCTCTAGCGGTCATGACCTACGAGCAGTACTTC. Its protein product is CASHRPLAVMTYEQYF.

This rearrangement joins TRBV3-1 (or the pseudogene TRBV3-2) to TRBJ2-7; D remains ambiguous. Trimming shortened V by 4 bases and J by 5 bases, and 6 bases separated the two germline ends. The CDR3 spans 11 residues. Per the germline V gene, CDR1 is LGHDT and CDR2 is YNNKEL (reference sequence). The CDR3 DNA reads TGTGCCAGCAGCCTCCGGCACGAGCAGTACTTC. Translating gives CASSLRHEQYF.

V is TRBV11-2 and J is TRBJ1-3, with unresolved D. This CDR3 comprises 16 residues. Deletions cut 2 bases from V and 4 bases from J, with 15 bases between. Per germline, CDR1 SGHAT and CDR2 FQNNGV. CDR3 sequence: CASSLQLLTFGNTIYF. The CDR3 DNA follows: TGTGCCAGCAGCTTACAGCTCCTCACTTTCGGAAACACCATATATTTT.

CDR3 amino acids: CASLGGGRGTEAFF. DNA of the CDR3: TGTGCCAGCCTAGGAGGGGGCCGGGGAACGGAAGCTTTCTTT. The gene calls are TRBV21-1 and TRBJ1-1; whether TRBD1, the table's D call, matches the DNA was not checked. TRBV21-1 is marked as a pseudogene. The CDR3 consists of 14 residues.

This chain links TRBV28 with TRBJ1-2; D might be TRBD1 (5 bases). This CDR3 has 15 residues. Germline-derived CDR1 and CDR2 are MDHEN and SYDVKM. V was shortened by 5 bases and J by 5 bases, with 18 bases between the two germline ends. DNA for the CDR3: TGTGCCAGCAGTGCCCACTGGGGGGACGTATATGGCTACACCTTC. Translating it yields CASSAHWGDVYGYTF.

The rearrangement uses TRBV15 and TRBJ2-5, with 7 bases matching TRBD2. The CDR3 extends over 17 amino acids. Germline V lookup: CDR1 LNHNV, CDR2 YYDKDF (reference sequence). J gave up 2 bases and V 0 bases, and 9 bases lay outside the gene matches. Here the CDR3 reads CATSRDRASGIQETQYF. The CDR3 DNA reads as TGTGCCACCAGCAGAGATCGGGCTAGCGGAATACAAGAGACCCAGTACTTC.

This clone was picked up one time. The V and J genes are TRBV19 and TRBJ2-1; 9 positions agree with TRBD1. V shed 6 bases, J shed 12 bases, and the junction held 12 bases outside the gene matches. Germline V lookup: CDR1 LNHDA, CDR2 SQIVND (reference sequence). The CDR3 sequence is 14 residues long. DNA for the CDR3: TGTGCCAGTAGCCCCAGACAGGGGGACGTAGGGCAGTTCTTC. Residues: CASSPRQGDVGQFF.

The CDR3 DNA reads TGTGCCAGCTCTAAGGAGGGTTACAATGAGCAGTTCTTC. Encoded protein: CASSKEGYNEQFF. The rearrangement uses TRBV7-2 and TRBJ2-1; maybe TRBD2 (6 bases). The germline CDR1 and CDR2 sequences are SGHTA and FQGNSA. Deletions cut 8 bases from V and 4 bases from J, with 12 bases between. The CDR3 runs to 13 residues.

This sequence joins TRBV4-3 and TRBJ2-2; D tentatively reads TRBD1 or TRBD2 (5 bases each). Trimming removed 1 base from V and 2 bases from J, with 8 bases in between. Germline loops: CDR1 LGHNA, CDR2 YSLEER. This CDR3 has 15 amino acids. The CDR3 region has the DNA TGCGCCAGCAGCCAAGGGGGGACCAACACCGGGGAGCTGTTTTTT. It yields the protein CASSQGGTNTGELFF.

The genes are TRBV15 and TRBJ2-7; D may be TRBD1 (6 bases). The CDR3 totals 13 residues. The ends were cut back, 6 bases at V and 2 bases at J, with 11 bases in the middle. Looked up from germline, CDR1 is LNHNV and CDR2 is YYDKDF (reference sequence). The chain's CDR3 is CATSNTGPYEQYF. The DNA for the CDR3 is TGTGCCACCAGTAATACAGGGCCCTACGAGCAGTACTTC.

This clone was picked up one time. This CDR3 reads CAWSVVAGGTGELFF. CDR3 DNA: TGTGCCTGGAGTGTGGTAGCGGGGGGGACCGGGGAGCTGTTTTTT. The chain couples TRBV30 to TRBJ2-2; 11 nucleotides match TRBD2. Germline CDR1 reads GTSNPN; CDR2 reads SVGIG (reference sequence). V was clipped by 0 bases and J by 5 bases; unmatched bases: 2. The CDR3 contains 15 residues.

V gene TRBV7-3 combines with J gene TRBJ2-5; D is uncertain. This CDR3 contains 15 residues. Per germline, CDR1 SGHTA and CDR2 FQGTGA. V was pared by 1 base and J by 9 bases, with 18 bases between. As DNA, the CDR3 is TGTGCCAGCAGCTTAAATCACGCCACCTCAGAAGCCCAGTACTTC. It is translated as CASSLNHATSEAQYF.

The V gene is TRBV28, the J gene TRBJ1-1; D ambiguous. The germline V gene has CDR1 MDHEN and CDR2 SYDVKM. CDR3 length equals 12 residues. V lost 10 bases and J lost 1, with 10 bases in between. CDR3 sequence: CATSRRNTEAFF. Written as DNA, the CDR3 is TGTGCCACTAGCCGGAGGAACACTGAAGCTTTCTTT.

The chain carries TRBV4-1 and TRBJ1-5, with D perhaps TRBD1 (6 bases). This CDR3 contains 18 residues. Trimming took off 0 bases at V and 0 bases at J, with 15 bases between the two ends. Germline-derived CDR1 and CDR2 are MGHRA and YSYEKL. The CDR3 sequence: CASSQDFGGYLSNQPQHF. DNA of the CDR3: TGCGCCAGCAGCCAAGATTTTGGGGGCTACCTTAGCAATCAGCCCCAGCATTTT.

The chain uses TRBV28 and TRBJ1-2, with D perhaps TRBD1 (6 bases). Germline V lookup: CDR1 MDHEN, CDR2 SYDVKM. The germline V and J ends were trimmed by 1 base and 0 bases, with 9 bases remaining between them. The CDR3 contains 15 residues. In DNA, the CDR3 is TGTGCCAGCAGTTTATACAGGGTAGCTAACTATGGCTACACCTTC. It yields the protein CASSLYRVANYGYTF.

The chain employs TRBV5-4 and TRBJ2-7; 13 positions agree with TRBD2. J gave up 2 bases and V 4 bases, and 3 bases lay outside the gene matches. The CDR3 sequence is 15 residues long. Germline V CDR1 and CDR2: SGHNT, YYREEE (reference sequence). CDR3 DNA sequence: TGTGCCAGCAGCGAAGGACTAGCGGGGGCCTACGAGCAGTACTTC. Its translation: CASSEGLAGAYEQYF.

This chain links TRBV5-1 with TRBJ2-3, with D hard to call. Deletions cut 4 bases from V and 6 bases from J, with 9 bases between. CDR3 length: 12 residues. Germline CDR1 SGHRS, CDR2 YFSETQ. For the CDR3, the DNA is TGCGCCAGCAGCCAAGGTGGGGATACGCAGTATTTT. It yields the protein CASSQGGDTQYF. The full variable domain, rest sourced from reference TRBV5-1 and TRBJ2-3, is KAGVTQTPRYLIKTRGQQVTLSCSPISGHRSVSWYQQTPGQGLQFLFEYFSETQRNKGNFPGRFSGRQFSNSRSEMNVSTLELGDSALYLCASSQGGDTQYFGPGTRLTVL.

V usage is TRBV28 and J usage is TRBJ2-3; TRBD2 aligns across 12 bases. V lost 3 bases and J lost 2; bases outside the gene matches: 9. The CDR3 covers 18 residues. Germline V gene data show CDR1 as MDHEN and CDR2 as SYDVKM. CDR3 residues: CASSFGTSGLEDTDTQYF. For the CDR3, the DNA is TGTGCCAGCAGTTTCGGGACTAGCGGGCTGGAGGACACAGATACGCAGTATTTT.

The chain uses TRBV2 and TRBJ2-3; TRBD1 matches at 8 bases. J lost 2 bases, V lost 5 bases, and 6 bases had no gene match. This CDR3 is 15 amino acids long. In germline, CDR1 is SNHLY, CDR2 FYNNEI. CDR3 protein: CASSRTGTPTDTQYF. CDR3 in DNA: TGTGCCAGCAGTAGGACAGGGACCCCCACAGATACGCAGTATTTT. Complete variable domain (other parts from reference TRBV2 and TRBJ2-3): EPEVTQTPSHQVTQMGQEVILRCVPISNHLYFYWYRQILGQKVEFLVSFYNNEISEKSEIFDDQFSVERPDGSNFTLKIRSTKLEDSAMYFCASSRTGTPTDTQYFGPGTRLTVL.

This clone was counted once. The chain links TRBV9 to TRBJ2-3; the D is unclear. V lost 4 bases, J lost 1 base, and 19 bases lay in between. This CDR3 is built from 17 residues. The V gene's germline CDR1 is SGDLS and CDR2 YYNGEE. The CDR3 loop is CASSPQRKALGTDTQYF. Here the CDR3 DNA reads TGTGCCAGCAGCCCACAGAGGAAGGCGTTGGGCACAGATACGCAGTATTTT.

This clone is a singleton in its sample. The V call is TRBV19, the J call TRBJ1-5; 7 bases match TRBD1. Germline-derived CDR1 and CDR2 are LNHDA and SQIVND (reference sequence). The CDR3 extends over 15 amino acids. J gave up 2 bases and V 7 bases, and 8 bases lay outside the gene matches. The CDR3 DNA reads TGTGCCAGTACCCAAGCTACAGGGGGCAATCAGCCCCAGCATTTT. It is translated as CASTQATGGNQPQHF.

The V and J genes are TRBV2 and TRBJ2-3; D may correspond to TRBD1 or TRBD2 (5 bases each). With 5 bases removed from V and 2 bases from J, the gap between germline ends came to 17 bases. Germline CDR1 is SNHLY and CDR2 is FYNNEI. There are 16 residues in the CDR3. In nucleotides, the CDR3 is TGTGCCAGCAGTTATCGGGACGCATCCCTCACAGATACGCAGTATTTT. Translated, it gives CASSYRDASLTDTQYF.